The clone carrying this T cell receptor beta chain was seen at least ten times. Its specificity is unknown. The sample comes from a study of T cells in Graves' hyperthyroidism and ophthalmopathy. Broader study findings: Ophthalmopathy was distinguished from stable hyperthyroidism by 13 V-J signatures. Blood also carried most thyroid clonotypes expanded above 0.001.

From germline, CDR1 is SNHLY and CDR2 FYNNEI. The CDR3 is 23 residues long. J lost 0 bases, V lost 6 bases, and 25 bases had no gene match. TCR beta CDR3 regions were amplified from RNA. Initially, a first-round RT-PCR of the TCR CDR3 employed the HTBI primer set. TCRdb re-analysed the multiplex PCR reads in MiXCR, keeping a single row per CDR3 protein. The sample yields more than 300,000 distinct CDR3 sequences, under 15% seen once. The chain carries TRBV2 and TRBJ2-4; 11 bases are shared with TRBD2. Sequencing input: blood. The clonotype was recovered from a woman under 30 with Graves' hyperthyroidism. CDR3 nucleotide sequence: TGTGCCAGCAGAGGCCTAAGAGGGATCTCGACTAGCGGGGATACAAAAGCCAAAAACATTCAGTACTTC. Protein sequence: CASRGLRGISTSGDTKAKNIQYF.